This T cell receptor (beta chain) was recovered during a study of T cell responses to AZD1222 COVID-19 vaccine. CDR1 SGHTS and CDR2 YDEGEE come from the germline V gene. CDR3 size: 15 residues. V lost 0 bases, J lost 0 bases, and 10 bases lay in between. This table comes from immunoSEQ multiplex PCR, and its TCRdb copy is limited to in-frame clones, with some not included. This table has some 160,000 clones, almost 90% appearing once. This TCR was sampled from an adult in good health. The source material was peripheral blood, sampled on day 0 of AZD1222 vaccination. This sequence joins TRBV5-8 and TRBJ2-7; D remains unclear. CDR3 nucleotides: TGTGCCAGCAGCTTGGGATGGGCCAACTCCTACGAGCAGTACTTC. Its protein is CASSLGWANSYEQYF.